Detailed here is one T cell receptor beta chain. The data derive from a study of blood T cell repertoires in COVID-19. Across the study: Both acute and convalescent COVID-19 samples were obtained from the United States, Italy and Spain. PBMCs, B-cell-depleted T cells, or T cells provided the cDNA or gDNA that made up the material.

Per the original data handling: The assay estimated nucleated cells by amplifying reference gene primers. Clones were read by immunoSEQ multiplex PCR, and TCRdb kept only the in-frame ones, dropping some. The V and J calls and clone size are taken from that table; D and trimming were inferred from the DNA. The table includes around 150,000 clones, around four fifths detected once. The TCR originated in a man aged 70-80 years with acute or convalescent COVID-19. The sample comprised peripheral blood.

The CDR3 protein is CATSDLYRGQETQYF. Written as DNA, the CDR3 is TGTGCCACCAGTGATTTGTATAGGGGACAAGAGACCCAGTACTTC. The chain employs TRBV24-1 and TRBJ2-5; a weak D match, TRBD1 (5 bases). This CDR3 spans 15 amino acids. V shed 0 bases and J shed 2 bases, with 9 bases lying between them. Germline-derived CDR1 and CDR2 are KGHDR and SFDVKD.